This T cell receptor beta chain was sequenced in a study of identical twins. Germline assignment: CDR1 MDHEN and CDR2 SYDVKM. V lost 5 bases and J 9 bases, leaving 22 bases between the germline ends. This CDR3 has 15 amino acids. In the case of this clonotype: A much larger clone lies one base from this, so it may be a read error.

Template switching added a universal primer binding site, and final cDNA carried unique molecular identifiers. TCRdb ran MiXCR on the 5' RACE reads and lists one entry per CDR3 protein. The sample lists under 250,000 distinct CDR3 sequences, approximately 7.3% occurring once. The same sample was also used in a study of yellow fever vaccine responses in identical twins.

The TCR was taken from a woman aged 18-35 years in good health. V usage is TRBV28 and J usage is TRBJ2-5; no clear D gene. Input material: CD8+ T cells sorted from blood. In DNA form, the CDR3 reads TGTGCCAGCAGTACCGGACGAGCTGCCCCGGAGTCCCAGTACTTC. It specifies CASSTGRAAPESQYF.